The next 19 T cell receptor beta chains were all read from a single sample in a study of T-cell reconstitution after alpha-beta-depleted transplantation in children. Preparation of the TCRbeta library used unique molecular identifiers. One entry per CDR3 protein, called by TCRdb with MiXCR from the PCR reads. The sample contains approximately 590,000 distinct CDR3 sequences, under 12% of which appear only once. This sample comprised PBMCs from the stem cell graft donor, obtained from the stem cell graft. These receptor sequences come from a human donor who donated a stem cell graft to a child with acute myeloid leukemia.

This clonotype appeared many times. This chain links TRBV28 with TRBJ2-3; D not certain. The germline CDR1 and CDR2 sequences are MDHEN and SYDVKM. The V gene lost 3 bases and the J gene lost 1 base, with 5 bases spanning the gap. The CDR3 loop spans 13 amino acids. CDR3: CASSFPGTDTQYF. In DNA, the CDR3 is TGTGCCAGCAGTTTCCCCGGCACAGATACGCAGTATTTT.

The chain is built from TRBV25-1 and TRBJ2-3; 14 bases align to TRBD2. CDR1 MGHDK and CDR2 SYGVNS come from the germline V gene. The CDR3 is 20 amino acids. Unmatched junction bases numbered 17, after V lost 5 bases and J lost 4 bases. In DNA form, the CDR3 reads TGTGCCAGCAGTACCCCCGGACAGTGGACTAGCGGGAGGCACCCAGATACGCAGTATTTT. Amino acids: CASSTPGQWTSGRHPDTQYF.

This clonotype showed up many times. The V gene is TRBV7-9, the J gene TRBJ1-5; D is ambiguous. Looked up from germline, CDR1 is SEHNR and CDR2 is FQNEAQ (reference sequence). V lost 3 bases and J 4 bases, leaving 7 bases between the germline ends. The CDR3 is made up of 13 amino acids. The CDR3 DNA follows: TGTGCCAGCAGCTTTCTGGGGAATCAGCCCCAGCATTTT. As protein: CASSFLGNQPQHF. Full variable domain (remainder filled in from reference TRBV7-9 and TRBJ1-5): DTGVSQNPRHKITKRGQNVTFRCDPISEHNRLYWYRQTLGQGPEFLTYFQNEAQLEKSRLLSDRFSAERPKGSFSTLEIQRTEQGDSAMYLCASSFLGNQPQHFGDGTRLSIL.

Worth noting for this clonotype: A much larger clonotype is one base distant, so this may be a read error. The chain couples TRBV28 to TRBJ2-3; D gene ambiguous. This CDR3 contains 10 residues. V was shortened by 5 bases and J by 7 bases, with 4 bases between the two germline ends. Germline lookup yields CDR1 MDHEN and CDR2 SYDVKM. CDR3 loop: CASSEYTQYF. The CDR3 DNA reads as TGTGCCAGCAGTGAGTATACGCAGTATTTT. The full variable domain, with the rest looked up from reference TRBV28 and TRBJ2-3, is DVKVTQSSRYLVKRTGEKVFLECVQDMDHENMFWYRQDPGLGLRLIYFSYDVKMKEKGDIPEGYSVSREKKERFSLILESASTNQTSMYLCASSEYTQYFGPGTRLTVL.

This chain links TRBV14 with TRBJ2-7, with 7 bases fitting TRBD2. Germline-derived CDR1 and CDR2 are SGHDN and FVKESK. This CDR3 comprises 15 residues. The junction had 5 bases not matched to a gene; V was cut back by 1 base and J by 2 bases. CDR3: CASSQAAGVAYEQYF. Written as DNA, the CDR3 is TGTGCCAGCAGCCAAGCTGCGGGAGTGGCCTACGAGCAGTACTTC.

This clonotype showed up many times. The chain carries TRBV28 and TRBJ2-1, with a possible D match to TRBD1 (5 bases). Germline V lookup: CDR1 MDHEN, CDR2 SYDVKM. Trimming left V 4 bases short and J 8 bases short, with 30 bases between. There are 19 residues in the CDR3. This CDR3 reads CASSSRLQRGGDANDEQFF. The CDR3 nucleotides read TGTGCCAGCAGTTCTCGCCTGCAAAGGGGCGGAGACGCCAACGATGAGCAGTTCTTC.

The chain links TRBV29-1 to TRBJ1-4, with 10 positions matching TRBD1. V gave up 7 bases and J gave up 5 bases; unmatched junction bases: 4. CDR3 size: 13 residues. Looked up from germline, CDR1 is SQVTM and CDR2 is ANQGSEA. The CDR3 here is CSAEGQGNEKLFF. The CDR3 bases are TGCAGCGCCGAGGGACAGGGGAATGAAAAACTGTTTTTT.

This clonotype was seen a handful of times. One end of the junction does not line up with germline, which may come from a read error. The genes are TRBV20-1 and TRBJ2-1, with a weak D call TRBD1 (6 bases). CDR3 length equals 17 residues. Looked up from germline, CDR1 is DFQATT and CDR2 is SNEGSKA (reference sequence). The CDR3 coding sequence is TGCTGTGCTAGGCCAACAGGGTTAGGTGGCTCCTACAATGAGCAGTTCTTC. Residues: CCARPTGLGGSYNEQFF.

In this sample, this clonotype turned up many times. This chain links TRBV7-3 with TRBJ2-1, with TRBD1 matching over 7 bases. The CDR3 spans 16 residues. Germline V CDR1 and CDR2: SGHTA, FQGTGA. Losses at the gene ends were 3 bases for V and 6 bases for J; bases not matched to a gene: 11. CDR3 amino acids: CASSLSQTGKINEQFF. CDR3 nucleotides: TGTGCCAGCAGCTTGTCCCAGACAGGGAAGATCAATGAGCAGTTCTTC. Based on the CDR3 plus reference TRBV7-3 and TRBJ2-1, the full variable domain is GAGVSQTPSNKVTEKGKYVELRCDPISGHTALYWYRQSLGQGPEFLIYFQGTGAADDSGLPNDRFFAVRPEGSVSTLKIQRTERGDSAVYLCASSLSQTGKINEQFFGPGTRLTVL.

The chain uses TRBV3-1 and TRBJ2-7; the match to TRBD1 covers 7 bases. The junction had 6 bases not matched to a gene; V was cut back by 4 bases and J by 0 bases. This CDR3 spans 15 amino acids. Germline CDR1 reads LGHDT; CDR2 reads YNNKEL (reference sequence). The CDR3 nucleotides read TGTGCCAGCAGCCCTCCGCGACAGGGCTCCTACGAGCAGTACTTC. Protein product: CASSPPRQGSYEQYF.

This chain joins TRBV2 and TRBJ2-3, with D maybe TRBD1 (8 bases). V was pared by 8 bases and J by 4 bases, with 16 bases between. The CDR3 is 14 amino acids. Germline V lookup: CDR1 SNHLY, CDR2 FYNNEI. The CDR3 spells CASVIQGGADTQYF. The CDR3 DNA sequence: TGTGCCAGCGTCATACAGGGGGGGGCAGATACGCAGTATTTT.

The V and J genes are TRBV29-1 and TRBJ2-3; D uncertain. CDR1 is SQVTM, CDR2 ANQGSEA, per germline. Trimming removed 2 bases at V and 3 bases at J, with 6 bases between. The CDR3 is 12 amino acids. In nucleotides, the CDR3 is TGCAGCGTTGAAATGCTTACAGATACGCAGTATTTT. Protein product: CSVEMLTDTQYF.

This clonotype was seen at least ten times. The chain links TRBV29-1 to TRBJ2-5, with 7 bases that match TRBD2. V was pared by 5 bases and J by 4 bases, with 7 bases of the junction left unmatched. This CDR3 has 13 amino acids. Germline V CDR1 and CDR2: SQVTM, ANQGSEA. CDR3 sequence reads: CSVLGGTRETQYF. The CDR3 DNA is TGCAGCGTTCTGGGGGGGACGCGAGAGACCCAGTACTTC.

This clonotype was observed a few times. The rearrangement uses TRBV5-1 and TRBJ2-5, with 8 bases matching TRBD1. With V trimmed by 2 bases and J by 5 bases, 8 bases remained unmatched. Germline assignment: CDR1 SGHRS and CDR2 YFSETQ. The CDR3 length is 15 residues. The CDR3 loop reads CASSLGTGLRETQYF. As DNA, the CDR3 is TGCGCCAGCAGCTTAGGGACAGGCCTTCGGGAGACCCAGTACTTC.

The chain uses TRBV30 and TRBJ2-7; D is perhaps TRBD2 (5 bases). Per germline, CDR1 GTSNPN and CDR2 SVGIG (reference sequence). V shed 3 bases and J shed 2 bases, with 17 bases lying between them. The CDR3 length is 15 residues. The CDR3 DNA sequence: TGTGCCTGGAGACCCAGACGGGGAATGGCCTACGAGCAGTACTTC. Its translation: CAWRPRRGMAYEQYF.

This clonotype was found a few times. CDR3 residues: CSAARGQGEQQYF. The CDR3 bases are TGCAGCGCCGCTCGGGGACAGGGTGAGCAGCAGTACTTC. The V call is TRBV29-1, the J call TRBJ2-7, with 9 bases aligning to TRBD1. Germline V CDR1 and CDR2: SQVTM, ANQGSEA. V was pared by 7 bases and J by 8 bases, with 12 bases of the junction left unmatched. The CDR3 contains 13 residues.

As regards this clonotype: This could be a read error, since a much larger clone is one nucleotide away. The chain employs TRBV5-1 and TRBJ2-1; 8 nucleotides line up with TRBD1. The DNA end lines up better with TRBJ2-7; the J call may be wrong. This CDR3 spans 15 amino acids. Germline V lookup: CDR1 SGHRS, CDR2 YFSETQ. This CDR3 reads CASSSSGGLDNEQYF. For the CDR3, the DNA is TGCGCCAGCAGCTCCTCAGGGGGCCTGGACAATGAGCAGTACTTC.

This clonotype turned up a few times. J is TRBJ2-1 and V is TRBV4-2; D possibly uses TRBD1 or TRBD2 (5 bases each). Germline CDR1 LGHNA, CDR2 YNFKEQ. The CDR3 length is 20 residues. V was cut by 1 base and J by 0 bases, with 22 bases left in between. CDR3 in amino acids: CASSQAPGARVPISYNEQFF. The CDR3 DNA sequence: TGTGCCAGCAGCCAAGCTCCCGGGGCCCGAGTCCCGATCTCCTACAATGAGCAGTTCTTC.

This clonotype was counted a few times. This chain connects TRBV5-1 to TRBJ1-1; the D is unclear. From germline, CDR1 is SGHRS and CDR2 YFSETQ. Trimming cost V 2 bases and J 1 base, with 9 bases left between them. The CDR3 length is 14 residues. CDR3 nucleotides: TGCGCCAGCAGCTTCAAGACGGAGAACACTGAAGCTTTCTTT. Translation: CASSFKTENTEAFF.